A single sample is the source of the 30 T cell receptor beta chains below, sequenced in a study of multiple sclerosis patients with progressive multifocal leukoencephalopathy. Clones were sequenced by immunoSEQ multiplex PCR, and TCRdb holds only the in-frame ones, with some missing. Altogether some 30,000 clones are present, more than 80% being singletons, with the ten largest covering 12%. Time point in this sample: time of PML onset. The sequencing used PBMCs, collected from a patient treated with natalizumab. These receptors all stem from a woman aged 25 to 45 with progressive multifocal leukoencephalopathy.

The chain has TRBV5-1 and TRBJ2-3; D gene ambiguous. Between the trimmed V and J ends, which lost 5 bases and 2 bases, there was a span of 6 bases. The CDR3 consists of 12 residues. Germline CDR1 and CDR2: SGHRS and YFSETQ. The CDR3 DNA reads as TGCGCCAGCAGTCAGGACACAGATACGCAGTATTTT. Protein sequence: CASSQDTDTQYF.

This sequence joins TRBV5-1 and TRBJ2-3; TRBD2 aligns across 8 bases. The CDR3 consists of 15 residues. The V and J ends lost 3 bases and 4 bases, in that order; junction bases with no gene match: 7. The V gene's germline CDR1 is SGHRS and CDR2 YFSETQ. CDR3 residues: CASSSSGSGADTQYF. The CDR3 DNA reads as TGCGCCAGCAGCTCAAGCGGGAGTGGGGCAGATACGCAGTATTTT.

The chain couples TRBV6-1 to TRBJ1-2; D gene ambiguous. The V and J ends lost 0 bases and 8 bases respectively, with 16 bases between them. This CDR3 has 15 amino acids. Germline assignment: CDR1 MNHNS and CDR2 SASEGT. The CDR3 loop is CASSEASRVGKGYTF. CDR3 in DNA: TGTGCCAGCAGTGAAGCCAGTCGCGTAGGAAAAGGCTACACCTTC.

The rearrangement links TRBV2 to TRBJ1-2, with D possibly being TRBD1 (6 bases). Germline assignment: CDR1 SNHLY and CDR2 FYNNEI. The CDR3 has 13 amino acids. V lost 6 bases and J lost 0, with 8 bases in between. Written as DNA, the CDR3 is TGTGCCAGCAGAGGGGGAGCTAACTATGGCTACACCTTC. This translates into CASRGGANYGYTF. Using reference TRBV2 and TRBJ1-2 for the parts outside the CDR3, the full variable domain is EPEVTQTPSHQVTQMGQEVILRCVPISNHLYFYWYRQILGQKVEFLVSFYNNEISEKSEIFDDQFSVERPDGSNFTLKIRSTKLEDSAMYFCASRGGANYGYTFGSGTRLTVV.

This chain uses TRBV14 with TRBJ2-1; D is unclear. CDR1 is SGHDN and CDR2 is FVKESK in the germline V gene. Trimming removed 2 bases at V and 0 bases at J, with 11 bases between. The CDR3 has 16 residues. CDR3 bases: TGTGCCAGCAGCCAAAAGTTCACCTTCTCCTACAATGAGCAGTTCTTC. Amino acid sequence: CASSQKFTFSYNEQFF.

The rearrangement uses TRBV7-9 and TRBJ1-2; 7 bases match TRBD1. Losses at the gene ends were 5 bases for V and 8 bases for J; bases not matched to a gene: 8. CDR3 length: 13 amino acids. Per germline, CDR1 SEHNR and CDR2 FQNEAQ (reference sequence). This CDR3 is CASSPGQLSGYTF. For the CDR3, the DNA is TGTGCCAGCAGCCCGGGACAGTTGAGCGGCTACACCTTC.

The V call is TRBV19, the J call TRBJ2-5, with 11 bases aligning to TRBD1. The assigned J gene may be wrong: the sequence end matches TRBJ2-7 better. Germline V gives CDR1 LNHDA, CDR2 SQIVND (reference sequence). This CDR3 is 16 amino acids long. The CDR3 region has the DNA TGTGCCAGTAGTATAGGAGGGGGACAGGGGGGCTACGAGCAGTACTTC. Translation: CASSIGGGQGGYEQYF.

V and J are TRBV2 and TRBJ2-2; unclear D gene. Deletions cut 6 bases from V and 5 bases from J, with 13 bases between. The germline gives CDR1 SNHLY, CDR2 FYNNEI. The CDR3 is made up of 14 amino acids. The CDR3 is CASSQEFRTGELFF. The CDR3 DNA reads as TGTGCCAGCAGCCAGGAGTTTCGGACCGGGGAGCTGTTTTTT.

The chain employs TRBV7-6 and TRBJ2-5, with D perhaps assigned TRBD1 or TRBD2 (5 bases each). There are 13 residues in the CDR3. Germline CDR1 reads SGHVS; CDR2 reads FNYEAQ. Trimming pared 2 bases from V and 5 bases from J, leaving 9 bases between. CDR3 sequence: CASSLRGRETQYF. For the CDR3, the DNA is TGTGCCAGCAGCTTACGGGGACGGGAGACCCAGTACTTC.

The table lists this clone with a few counts. DNA for the CDR3: TGTGCCAGCAGCCCCGACAGGGACCATGAGCAGTTCTTC. It codes for CASSPDRDHEQFF. J is TRBJ2-1 and V is TRBV7-9; 7 positions match TRBD1. CDR1 SEHNR and CDR2 FQNEAQ come from the germline V gene (reference sequence). The V gene end was trimmed by 5 bases and the J gene end by 8 bases; junction bases not matched to a gene: 6. CDR3 length: 13 amino acids.

The gene calls are TRBV4-2 and TRBJ2-3; 9 positions match TRBD2. J lost 6 bases, V lost 0 bases, and 10 bases had no gene match. Germline CDR1 and CDR2: LGHNA and YNFKEQ. This CDR3 has 17 amino acids. The CDR3 sequence: CASSQDGASGAGDTQYF. As DNA, the CDR3 is TGTGCCAGCAGCCAAGATGGGGCTAGCGGGGCCGGGGATACGCAGTATTTT.

The chain joins TRBV5-8 to TRBJ2-3; TRBD1 matches 7 bases. The trim removed 1 base at V and 6 bases at J, leaving 11 bases unmatched. The germline V gene encodes CDR1 SGHTS and CDR2 YDEGEE. The CDR3 consists of 16 residues. The CDR3 bases are TGTGCCAGCAGCTTGAAAGGGGGCGCGGTATCTGATACGCAGTATTTT. Translating it yields CASSLKGGAVSDTQYF.

The chain uses TRBV10-3 and TRBJ1-4, with a possible D match to TRBD1 (5 bases). The CDR3 contains 15 residues. Germline CDR1 is ENHRY and CDR2 is SYGVKD. Trimming stripped 4 bases from V and 10 bases from J, with 19 bases between. As DNA, the CDR3 is TGTGCCATCAGTGCCCGGGGGTCCCCGGATGGAAAACTGTTTTTT. It encodes CAISARGSPDGKLFF.

J is TRBJ2-6 and V is TRBV5-1; D possibly corresponds to TRBD1 (6 bases). The germline V and J ends were trimmed by 5 bases and 0 bases, with 15 bases remaining between them. The germline gives CDR1 SGHRS, CDR2 YFSETQ. This CDR3 is 17 amino acids long. The chain's CDR3 is CASRRDNSYSGANVLTF. The CDR3 DNA reads TGCGCCAGCAGAAGGGACAATTCCTACTCTGGGGCCAACGTCCTGACTTTC.

This clone was recorded once. The chain has TRBV19 and TRBJ1-5; a weak D match, TRBD1 (5 bases). Germline V gene lookup returns CDR1 LNHDA and CDR2 SQIVND (reference sequence). The CDR3 is made up of 15 amino acids. The V end was cut by 4 bases, the J end by 5 bases, with 15 bases between. Written as DNA, the CDR3 is TGTGCCAGTAGTAGGGACGGAGGAGGCCATCAGCCCCAGCATTTT. Protein product: CASSRDGGGHQPQHF.

V is TRBV5-4 and J is TRBJ1-1; D is possibly TRBD1 (6 bases). Germline V gene sequence: CDR1 SGHNT, CDR2 YYREEE (reference sequence). The CDR3 covers 14 residues. V was pared by 4 bases and J by 5 bases, with 15 bases between. The CDR3 DNA is TGTGCCAGCAGCGGGGAACGGGGGCGAACTGAAGCTTTCTTT. It translates to CASSGERGRTEAFF.

The V gene is TRBV19, the J gene TRBJ1-3; no clear D. The V gene lost 1 base and the J gene lost 0 bases, with 19 bases spanning the gap. The CDR3 spans 19 residues. The germline CDR1 and CDR2 sequences are LNHDA and SQIVND (reference sequence). CDR3 sequence: CASSIVSASPSSSGNTIYF. In DNA, the CDR3 is TGTGCCAGTAGTATAGTTTCGGCCAGTCCCTCGAGCTCTGGAAACACCATATATTTT.

The CDR3 loop reads CASSLAQGVVTGELFF. CDR3 sequence (DNA): TGTGCCAGCAGCTTAGCCCAAGGGGTAGTTACCGGGGAGCTGTTTTTT. This rearrangement joins TRBV11-2 to TRBJ2-2, with TRBD1 as a possible D gene (5 bases). Trimming took off 1 base at V and 5 bases at J, with 14 bases between the two ends. The germline gives CDR1 SGHAT, CDR2 FQNNGV. This CDR3 has 16 amino acids. The variable domain in full, completed from reference TRBV11-2 and TRBJ2-2, reads EAGVAQSPRYKIIEKRQSVAFWCNPISGHATLYWYQQILGQGPKLLIQFQNNGVVDDSQLPKDRFSAERLKGVDSTLKIQPAKLEDSAVYLCASSLAQGVVTGELFFGEGSRLTVL.

The chain is built from TRBV19 and TRBJ2-5; unclear D gene. V shed 4 bases and J shed 1 base, with 10 bases lying between them. There are 14 residues in the CDR3. Germline V gene lookup returns CDR1 LNHDA and CDR2 SQIVND (reference sequence). The CDR3 DNA reads TGTGCCAGTAGTAGCGGATGGTTCCAAGAGACCCAGTACTTC. It codes for CASSSGWFQETQYF.

This chain links TRBV25-1 with TRBJ2-6, with no clear D. This CDR3 spans 16 amino acids. CDR1 MGHDK and CDR2 SYGVNS come from the germline V gene. Between the trimmed V and J ends, which lost 3 bases and 0 bases, there was a span of 9 bases. The CDR3: CASSDRWGSGANVLTF. The CDR3 DNA reads as TGTGCCAGCAGTGACAGATGGGGCTCTGGGGCCAACGTCCTGACTTTC. Variable domain in full (rest from reference TRBV25-1 and TRBJ2-6): EADIYQTPRYLVIGTGKKITLECSQTMGHDKMYWYQQDPGMELHLIHYSYGVNSTEKGDLSSESTVSRIRTEHFPLTLESARPSHTSQYLCASSDRWGSGANVLTFGAGSRLTVL.

The CDR3 here is CASSQGLNYGYTF. The CDR3 DNA reads as TGCGCCAGCAGCCAAGGACTTAACTATGGCTACACCTTC. The chain is built from TRBV4-3 and TRBJ1-2; D remains unclear. V shed 1 base and J shed 1 base, with 4 bases lying between them. Germline V gene sequence: CDR1 LGHNA, CDR2 YSLEER. This CDR3 region has 13 residues.

V gene TRBV19 combines with J gene TRBJ1-3, with TRBD1 matching 7 bases. The ends lost 6 bases at V and 1 base at J; junction bases unmatched: 3. Germline CDR1 reads LNHDA; CDR2 reads SQIVND (reference sequence). This CDR3 is 14 amino acids long. The CDR3 loop is CASSTGASGNTIYF. In nucleotides, the CDR3 is TGTGCCAGTAGCACAGGGGCGTCTGGAAACACCATATATTTT.

The chain couples TRBV28 to TRBJ2-3, with 8 bases identical to TRBD2. CDR3 length: 16 amino acids. Trimming at V came to 6 bases and at J to 2 bases, leaving 10 bases not matched to a gene. Germline V lookup: CDR1 MDHEN, CDR2 SYDVKM. The CDR3 region is CASSPGERGPTDTQYF. The CDR3 region has the DNA TGTGCCAGCAGCCCGGGTGAGCGGGGGCCCACAGATACGCAGTATTTT.

This clone showed up just a few times. The chain uses TRBV7-9 and TRBJ2-5; 10 bases are a match to TRBD1. Germline V gene sequence: CDR1 SEHNR, CDR2 FQNEAQ (reference sequence). The CDR3 is made up of 16 amino acids. With 3 bases clipped from V and 5 bases from J, the junction kept 9 bases outside the gene matches. CDR3 in DNA: TGTGCCAGCAGCTTTTCCAAGGACAGGGGGTTGGAGACCCAGTACTTC. This translates into CASSFSKDRGLETQYF.

The rearrangement uses TRBV27 and TRBJ2-5; 9 bases map to TRBD1. TRBJ2-7 explains the end of the DNA better; the J call may be wrong. Germline V lookup: CDR1 MNHEY, CDR2 SMNVEV (reference sequence). The CDR3 has 14 amino acids. The CDR3 region has the DNA TGTGCCAGCAGTCCTAGACAGGGGGGCTACGAGCAGTACTTC. Protein product: CASSPRQGGYEQYF.

This chain links TRBV6-6 with TRBJ1-1; 9 nucleotides match TRBD1. Germline V gene lookup returns CDR1 MNHNY and CDR2 SVGAGI (reference sequence). This CDR3 contains 16 residues. The junction had 3 bases not matched to a gene; V was cut back by 1 base and J by 0 bases. CDR3 nucleotide sequence: TGTGCCAGCAGTTACTTCCGGGACAGGGTGAACACTGAAGCTTTCTTT. It yields the protein CASSYFRDRVNTEAFF.

The chain employs TRBV6-6 and TRBJ1-5; D gene ambiguous. V lost 0 bases and J 5 bases, leaving 5 bases between the germline ends. Germline values: CDR1 MNHNY, CDR2 SVGAGI (reference sequence). This CDR3 contains 13 residues. The CDR3 sequence is CASSYSRDQPQHF. The CDR3 nucleotides read TGTGCCAGCAGTTACTCGAGGGATCAGCCCCAGCATTTT.

The V and J genes are TRBV7-9 and TRBJ2-7; 8 positions match TRBD1. CDR1 is SEHNR, CDR2 FQNEAQ, per germline (reference sequence). The CDR3 is 13 amino acids. V was clipped by 5 bases and J by 4 bases; unmatched bases: 4. CDR3 protein: CASSTRTGYEQYF. The CDR3, as DNA: TGTGCCAGCAGCACCCGGACAGGGTACGAGCAGTACTTC.

This CDR3 is CASSWTSGRDNEQFF. In DNA, the CDR3 is TGTGCCAGCAGCTGGACTAGCGGGAGGGACAATGAGCAGTTCTTC. The chain joins TRBV12-1 to TRBJ2-1; the table's D call of TRBD2 was not tested on the DNA. TRBV12-1 is a known pseudogene. The CDR3 is 15 amino acids.

This clone appeared once. V is TRBV19 and J is TRBJ2-2; 8 bases agree with TRBD2. The junction had 13 bases not matched to a gene; V was cut back by 9 bases and J by 4 bases. This CDR3 has 16 amino acids. The germline V gene has CDR1 LNHDA and CDR2 SQIVND (reference sequence). The CDR3 DNA reads TGTGCCAGCGACTCCGGACGTACTAGCGGCACCGGGGAGCTGTTTTTT. Its translation: CASDSGRTSGTGELFF.